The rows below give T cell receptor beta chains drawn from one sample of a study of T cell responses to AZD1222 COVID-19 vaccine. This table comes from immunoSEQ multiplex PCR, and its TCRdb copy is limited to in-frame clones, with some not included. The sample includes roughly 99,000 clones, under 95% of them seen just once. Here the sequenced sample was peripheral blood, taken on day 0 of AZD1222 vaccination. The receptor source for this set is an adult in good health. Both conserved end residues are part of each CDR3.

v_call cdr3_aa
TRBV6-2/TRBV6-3 CASSYSSQVSIRYERYF
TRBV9 CASSLGTAGPTTEAFF
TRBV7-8 CASSLRLRGSAGHEQYF
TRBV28 CASTQGGKDGYTF
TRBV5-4 CASSLSGPYNEQFF
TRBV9 CASSKAMNTEAFF
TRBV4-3 CASSQQLSYEQYF
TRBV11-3 CASSLGLAGSTDTQYF
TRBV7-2 CASSSRLAGGQDTQYF
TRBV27 CASSLYRDSKNEQYF
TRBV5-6 CASSGTAYEQYF
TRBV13 CASSTRTGAYEQYF
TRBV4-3 CASSQLAGGPGTQYF
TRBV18 CASSPPGDLGQPQHF
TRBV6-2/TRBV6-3 CASSRGTGELFF
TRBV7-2 CATRPRGLNTEAFF
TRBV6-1 CASSEWGTGELFF
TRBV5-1 CASRGRGYTF
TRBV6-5 CASSLSGADTQYF
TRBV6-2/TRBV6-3 CASSPTGDPTYEQYF
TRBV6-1 CASSELVMGYSPLHF
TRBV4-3 CASSQVPGMATNEKLFF
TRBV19 CASSDGGGTEAFF
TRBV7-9 CASSLLGANYGYTF
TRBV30 CAWMRDRGVHGYTF
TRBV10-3 CAISESSEGPISGNTIYF
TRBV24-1 CATRGELETGELFF
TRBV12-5 CASARRVRQDNYGYTF
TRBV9 CASSALYRVTEAFF
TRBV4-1 CASSQDRGFATNEKLFF
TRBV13 CASSHGTGGSYGYTF
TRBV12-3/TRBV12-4 CASSLSGGTGRYF
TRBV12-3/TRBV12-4 CASSPTGSRGAFF
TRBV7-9 CASSLGARADEQYF
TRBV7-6 CASSLELADNNEQFF
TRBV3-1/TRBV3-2 CASSREIDAKNIQYF
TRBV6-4 CASSGSGFTGELFF
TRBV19 CASSRTSGGSETQYF
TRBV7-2 CASSLPRGAGGELFF
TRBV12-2 CASRSDRPRGKNTIYF
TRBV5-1 CASSRTLPAGSLQETQYF
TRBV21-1 CASSVCGGGDLLEQYF
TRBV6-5 CASSAWGAAQETQYF